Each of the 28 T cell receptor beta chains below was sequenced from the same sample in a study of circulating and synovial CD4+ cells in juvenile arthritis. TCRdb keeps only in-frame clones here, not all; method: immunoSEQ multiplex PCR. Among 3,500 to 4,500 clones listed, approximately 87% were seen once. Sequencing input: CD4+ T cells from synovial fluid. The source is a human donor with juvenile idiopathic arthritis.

The CDR3: CASSQGLAGEQYF. The CDR3 DNA sequence: TGTGCCAGCAGCCAGGGACTAGCGGGTGAGCAGTACTTC. V usage is TRBV9 and J usage is TRBJ2-7; 12 nucleotides line up with TRBD2. The trim removed 4 bases at V and 7 bases at J, leaving 3 bases unmatched. The CDR3 runs to 13 residues. CDR1 SGDLS and CDR2 YYNGEE come from the germline V gene.

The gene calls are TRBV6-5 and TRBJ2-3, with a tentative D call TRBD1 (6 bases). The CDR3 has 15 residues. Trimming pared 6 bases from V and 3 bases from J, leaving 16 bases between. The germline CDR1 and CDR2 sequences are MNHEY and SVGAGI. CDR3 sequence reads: CASSQDSLRTDTQYF. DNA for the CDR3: TGTGCCAGCAGCCAGGACAGCTTACGGACAGATACGCAGTATTTT.

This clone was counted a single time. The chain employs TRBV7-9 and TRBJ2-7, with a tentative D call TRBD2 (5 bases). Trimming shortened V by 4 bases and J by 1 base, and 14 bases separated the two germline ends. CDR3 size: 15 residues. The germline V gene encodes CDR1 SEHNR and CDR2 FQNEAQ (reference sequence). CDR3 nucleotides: TGTGCCAGCAGCTCCCACGGTGGAGGTTCCTACGAGCAGTACTTC. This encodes CASSSHGGGSYEQYF.

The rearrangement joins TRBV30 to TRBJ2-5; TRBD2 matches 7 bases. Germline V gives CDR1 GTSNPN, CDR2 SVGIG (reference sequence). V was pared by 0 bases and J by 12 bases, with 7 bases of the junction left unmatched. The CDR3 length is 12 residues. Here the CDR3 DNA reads TGTGCCTGGAGTGTACAGCGGGACGTCAAGTACTTC. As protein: CAWSVQRDVKYF.

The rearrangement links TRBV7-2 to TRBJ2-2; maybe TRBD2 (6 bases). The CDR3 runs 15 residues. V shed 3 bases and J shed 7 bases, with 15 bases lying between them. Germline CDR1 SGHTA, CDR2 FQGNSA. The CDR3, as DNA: TGTGCCAGCAGCTTCGGAGCCCTGGGGGGCGGGGAGCTGTTTTTT. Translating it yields CASSFGALGGGELFF.

The CDR3: CASSQAFGAGANVLTF. For the CDR3, the DNA is TGCGCCAGCAGCCAAGCTTTCGGGGCTGGGGCCAACGTCCTGACTTTC. The chain employs TRBV4-3 and TRBJ2-6, with D perhaps TRBD2 (5 bases). Trimming shortened V by 1 base and J by 2 bases, and 9 bases separated the two germline ends. The germline CDR1 and CDR2 sequences are LGHNA and YSLEER. CDR3 size: 16 residues.

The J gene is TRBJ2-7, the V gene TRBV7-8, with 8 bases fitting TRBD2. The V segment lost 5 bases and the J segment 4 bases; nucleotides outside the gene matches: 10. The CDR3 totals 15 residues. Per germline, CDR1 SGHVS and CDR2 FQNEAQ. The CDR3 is CASSPRLATQYEQYF. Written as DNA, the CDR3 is TGTGCCAGCAGCCCGAGACTAGCGACCCAATACGAGCAGTACTTC.

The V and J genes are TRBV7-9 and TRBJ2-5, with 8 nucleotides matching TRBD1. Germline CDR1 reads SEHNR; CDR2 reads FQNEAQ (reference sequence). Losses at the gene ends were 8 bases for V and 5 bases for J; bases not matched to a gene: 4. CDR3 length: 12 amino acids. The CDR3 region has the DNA TGTGCCAGCTCGGACAGGGTGGAGACCCAGTACTTC. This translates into CASSDRVETQYF.

CDR3 bases: TGTGCCAGCAGCTTGTCAAGTAGGACGACAGATGAGCAGTTCTTC. It is translated as CASSLSSRTTDEQFF. The chain employs TRBV5-4 and TRBJ2-1; weak D call: TRBD1 (5 bases). The CDR3 loop spans 15 amino acids. V was pared by 1 base and J by 8 bases, with 16 bases between. CDR1 is SGHNT and CDR2 is YYREEE in the germline V gene (reference sequence).

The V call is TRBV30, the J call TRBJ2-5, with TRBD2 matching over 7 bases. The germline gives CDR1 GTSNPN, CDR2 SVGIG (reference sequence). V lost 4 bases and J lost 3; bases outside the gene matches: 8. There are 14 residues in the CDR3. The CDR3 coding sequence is TGTGCCTGGATGCTACGGGGAGGGAAAGAGACCCAGTACTTC. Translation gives CAWMLRGGKETQYF.

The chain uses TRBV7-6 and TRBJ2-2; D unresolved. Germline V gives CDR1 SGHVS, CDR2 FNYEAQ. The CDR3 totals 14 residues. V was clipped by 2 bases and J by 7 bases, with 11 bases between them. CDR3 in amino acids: CASSLPATGGELFF. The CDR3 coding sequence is TGTGCCAGCAGCTTACCTGCCACGGGCGGGGAGCTGTTTTTT.

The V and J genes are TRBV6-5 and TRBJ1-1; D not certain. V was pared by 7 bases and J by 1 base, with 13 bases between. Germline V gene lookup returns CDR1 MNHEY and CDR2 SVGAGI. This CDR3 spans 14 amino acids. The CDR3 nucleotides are TGTGCCAGCATCGCACCAACCGGGAACACTGAAGCTTTCTTT. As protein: CASIAPTGNTEAFF.

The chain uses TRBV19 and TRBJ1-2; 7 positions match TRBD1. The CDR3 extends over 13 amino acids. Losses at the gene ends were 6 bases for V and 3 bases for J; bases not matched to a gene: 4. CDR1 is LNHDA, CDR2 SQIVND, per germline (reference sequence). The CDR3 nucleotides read TGTGCCAGTAGAGCAGGGGGTGACTATGGCTACACCTTC. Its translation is CASRAGGDYGYTF.

The CDR3 is CSATGDYGYTF. The CDR3 DNA reads as TGCAGTGCTACAGGGGACTATGGCTACACCTTC. The genes are TRBV20-1 and TRBJ1-2, with a tentative D call TRBD1 (6 bases). CDR1 is DFQATT and CDR2 is SNEGSKA in the germline V gene (reference sequence). V was shortened by 4 bases and J by 3 bases, with 6 bases between the two germline ends. This CDR3 has 11 amino acids.

The CDR3 nucleotides are TGTGCCAGCAGTTTATCGGGGGCGGGGGGGGGAGGCTACACCTTC. It translates to CASSLSGAGGGGYTF. The V and J genes are TRBV28 and TRBJ1-2, with D maybe TRBD1 (6 bases). The CDR3 consists of 15 residues. Trimming took 1 base from V and 8 from J, leaving 17 bases between them. Per the germline V gene, CDR1 is MDHEN and CDR2 is SYDVKM.

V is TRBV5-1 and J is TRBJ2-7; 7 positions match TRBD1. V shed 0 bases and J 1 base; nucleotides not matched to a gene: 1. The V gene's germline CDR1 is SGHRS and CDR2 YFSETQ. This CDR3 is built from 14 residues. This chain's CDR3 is CASSLVQGSYEQYF. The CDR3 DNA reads TGCGCCAGCAGCTTGGTACAGGGGTCCTACGAGCAGTACTTC.

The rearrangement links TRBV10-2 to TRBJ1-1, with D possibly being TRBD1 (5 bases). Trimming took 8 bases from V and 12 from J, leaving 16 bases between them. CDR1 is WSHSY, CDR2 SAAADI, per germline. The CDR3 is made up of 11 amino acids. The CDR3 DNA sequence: TGCGCCAGCGGCCGGGACTTTGTGACTTTCTTT. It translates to CASGRDFVTFF.

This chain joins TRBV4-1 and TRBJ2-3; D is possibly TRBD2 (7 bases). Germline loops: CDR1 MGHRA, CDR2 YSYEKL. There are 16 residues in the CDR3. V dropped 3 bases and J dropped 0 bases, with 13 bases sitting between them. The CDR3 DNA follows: TGCGCCAGCAGCCACGTCAGCGGGACAAGCACAGATACGCAGTATTTT. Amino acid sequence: CASSHVSGTSTDTQYF.

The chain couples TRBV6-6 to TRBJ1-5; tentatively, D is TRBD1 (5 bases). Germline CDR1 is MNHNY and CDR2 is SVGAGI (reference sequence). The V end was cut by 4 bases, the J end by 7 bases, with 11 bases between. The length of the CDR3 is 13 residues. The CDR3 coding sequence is TGTGCCAGCAGTTCCGCAGGGCGACAGCCCCAGCATTTT. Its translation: CASSSAGRQPQHF.

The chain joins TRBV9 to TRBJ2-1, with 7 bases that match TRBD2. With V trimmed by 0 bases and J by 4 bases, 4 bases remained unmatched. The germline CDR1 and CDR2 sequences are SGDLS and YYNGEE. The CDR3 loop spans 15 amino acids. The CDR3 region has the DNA TGTGCCAGCAGCGTAGGGGCGGGGGAGTACAATGAGCAGTTCTTC. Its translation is CASSVGAGEYNEQFF.

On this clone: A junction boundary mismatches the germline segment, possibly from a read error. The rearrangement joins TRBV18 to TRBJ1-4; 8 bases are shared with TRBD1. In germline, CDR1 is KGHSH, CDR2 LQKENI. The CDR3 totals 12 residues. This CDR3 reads CASSTAGTGLIF. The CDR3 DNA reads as TGTGCCAGCTCAACCGCCGGGACAGGACTAATTTTT.

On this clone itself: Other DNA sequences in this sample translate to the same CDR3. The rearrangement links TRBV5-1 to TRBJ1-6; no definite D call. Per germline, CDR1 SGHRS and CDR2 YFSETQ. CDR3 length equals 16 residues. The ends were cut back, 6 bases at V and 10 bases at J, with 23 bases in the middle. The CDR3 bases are TGCGCCAGCACCCCTGAGTTCGGGGTTCGGAACTCACCCCTCCACTTT. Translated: CASTPEFGVRNSPLHF.

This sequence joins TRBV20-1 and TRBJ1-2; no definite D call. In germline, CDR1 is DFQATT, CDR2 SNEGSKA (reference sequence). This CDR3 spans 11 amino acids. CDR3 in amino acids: CIASGAGGYTF. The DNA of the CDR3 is TGCATAGCCTCCGGAGCTGGGGGCTACACCTTC.

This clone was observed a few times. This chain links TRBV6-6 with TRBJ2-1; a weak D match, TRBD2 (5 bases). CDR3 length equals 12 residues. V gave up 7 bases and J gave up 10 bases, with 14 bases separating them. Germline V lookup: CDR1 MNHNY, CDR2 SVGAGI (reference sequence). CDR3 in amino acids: CASTEGLGEQFF. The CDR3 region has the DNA TGTGCCAGCACAGAGGGTCTGGGCGAGCAGTTCTTC.

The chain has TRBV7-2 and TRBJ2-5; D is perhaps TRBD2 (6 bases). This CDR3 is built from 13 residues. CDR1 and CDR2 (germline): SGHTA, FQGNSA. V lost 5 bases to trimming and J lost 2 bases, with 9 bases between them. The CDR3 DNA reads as TGTGCCAGCAGCCGCGGGGTGCAAGAGACCCAGTACTTC. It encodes CASSRGVQETQYF.

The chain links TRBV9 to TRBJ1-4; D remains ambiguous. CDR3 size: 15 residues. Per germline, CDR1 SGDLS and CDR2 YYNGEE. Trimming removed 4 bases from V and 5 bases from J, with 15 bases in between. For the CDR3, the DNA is TGTGCCAGCAGCCCTGTAGTAGCGGGGAATGAAAAACTGTTTTTT. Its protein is CASSPVVAGNEKLFF.

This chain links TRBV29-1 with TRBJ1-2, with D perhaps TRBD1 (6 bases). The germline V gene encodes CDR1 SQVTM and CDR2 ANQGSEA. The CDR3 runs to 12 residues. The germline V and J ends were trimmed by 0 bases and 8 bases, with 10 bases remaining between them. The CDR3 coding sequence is TGCAGCGTTGAAGAGGGAAGGGGGGGCTACACCTTC. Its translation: CSVEEGRGGYTF. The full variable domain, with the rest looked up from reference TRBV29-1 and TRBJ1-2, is SAVISQKPSRDICQRGTSLTIQCQVDSQVTMMFWYRQQPGQSLTLIATANQGSEATYESGFVIDKFPISRPNLTFSTLTVSNMSPEDSSIYLCSVEEGRGGYTFGSGTRLTVV.

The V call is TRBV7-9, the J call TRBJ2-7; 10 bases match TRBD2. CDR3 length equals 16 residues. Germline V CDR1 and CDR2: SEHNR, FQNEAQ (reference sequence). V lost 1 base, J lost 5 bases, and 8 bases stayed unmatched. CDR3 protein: CASSLGGASGSHEQYF. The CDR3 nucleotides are TGTGCCAGCAGCTTAGGTGGGGCTAGCGGGAGTCACGAGCAGTACTTC.